These 9 T cell receptor beta chains originate from one sample sequenced in a study of blood T cell repertoires in COVID-19. This table comes from immunoSEQ multiplex PCR, and its TCRdb copy is limited to in-frame clones, with some not included. The sample holds hundreds of thousands of clones, 70% to 90% seen once. Sequencing was done on a sample of peripheral blood. Receptors originate from a woman in her 30s with active or convalescent COVID-19.

The rearrangement links TRBV19 to TRBJ1-5; 8 bases are a match to TRBD1. CDR1 is LNHDA and CDR2 is SQIVND in the germline V gene (reference sequence). V lost 4 bases to trimming and J lost 4 bases; unmatched junction nucleotides: 3. The CDR3 consists of 14 residues. The CDR3 DNA reads TGTGCCAGTAGTACTACAGGGGGAAATCAGCCCCAGCATTTT. Translation gives CASSTTGGNQPQHF.

The J gene is TRBJ2-7, the V gene TRBV7-8; TRBD1 might be the D (5 bases). The V gene's germline CDR1 is SGHVS and CDR2 FQNEAQ. With 2 bases removed from V and 2 bases from J, the gap between germline ends came to 16 bases. The CDR3 consists of 16 residues. The CDR3: CASSLLGFAGPYEQYF. Written as DNA, the CDR3 is TGTGCCAGCAGCTTACTTGGGTTCGCAGGGCCCTACGAGCAGTACTTC.

The chain carries TRBV2 and TRBJ1-3; possible D gene TRBD1, 6 bases. V was clipped by 3 bases and J by 4 bases, with 13 bases between them. Germline values: CDR1 SNHLY, CDR2 FYNNEI. This CDR3 is 15 amino acids long. The DNA of the CDR3 is TGTGCCAGCAGTGAGTCGGCAGGGGTGGGAAACACCATATATTTT. It specifies CASSESAGVGNTIYF.

This clone was detected a few times. The V call is TRBV30, the J call TRBJ1-1, with D perhaps matching TRBD1 (6 bases). The CDR3 spans 12 residues. In germline, CDR1 is GTSNPN, CDR2 SVGIG (reference sequence). Trimming stripped 2 bases from V and 8 bases from J, with 12 bases between. The CDR3 spells CAWSFYGTEAFF. In nucleotides, the CDR3 is TGTGCCTGGAGTTTTTATGGGACAGAAGCTTTCTTT.

The rearrangement links TRBV11-2 to TRBJ2-2; 8 nucleotides align to TRBD1. The length of the CDR3 is 15 residues. Germline V gives CDR1 SGHAT, CDR2 FQNNGV. Trimming removed 1 base from V and 4 bases from J; junction bases left unmatched: 2. CDR3 sequence reads: CASSLAGGGTGELFF. Written as DNA, the CDR3 is TGTGCCAGCAGCTTAGCAGGGGGCGGCACCGGGGAGCTGTTTTTT. The full variable domain, rest sourced from reference TRBV11-2 and TRBJ2-2, is EAGVAQSPRYKIIEKRQSVAFWCNPISGHATLYWYQQILGQGPKLLIQFQNNGVVDDSQLPKDRFSAERLKGVDSTLKIQPAKLEDSAVYLCASSLAGGGTGELFFGEGSRLTVL.

V and J are TRBV30 and TRBJ1-5, with 10 bases fitting TRBD1. Germline V gene lookup returns CDR1 GTSNPN and CDR2 SVGIG (reference sequence). Germline trimming cut 1 base from V and 0 bases from J; bases unmatched to any gene: 9. This CDR3 spans 18 amino acids. The CDR3 sequence: CAWSEGTGALLSNQPQHF. DNA of the CDR3: TGTGCCTGGAGTGAAGGGACAGGGGCCCTCCTTAGCAATCAGCCCCAGCATTTT. The full variable domain, its missing parts supplied by reference TRBV30 and TRBJ1-5, is SQTIHQWPATLVQPVGSPLSLECTVEGTSNPNLYWYRQAAGRGLQLLFYSVGIGQISSEVPQNLSASRPQDRQFILSSKKLLLSDSGFYLCAWSEGTGALLSNQPQHFGDGTRLSIL.

This chain connects TRBV5-1 to TRBJ1-6; 7 bases line up with TRBD1. The germline V gene encodes CDR1 SGHRS and CDR2 YFSETQ. The CDR3 has 13 amino acids. After removal of 4 bases from V and 10 bases from J, the junction contained 5 bases not matched to a gene. The CDR3 here is CASSETGPSPLHF. In nucleotides, the CDR3 is TGCGCCAGCAGCGAGACAGGGCCCTCACCCCTCCACTTT.

V is TRBV19 and J is TRBJ1-6, with D possibly being TRBD1 (6 bases). V dropped 3 bases and J dropped 1 base, with 7 bases sitting between them. Germline V gene lookup returns CDR1 LNHDA and CDR2 SQIVND (reference sequence). The CDR3 length is 15 residues. The CDR3 DNA is TGTGCCAGTAGTATGGGGGCTTCCTATAATTCACCCCTCCACTTT. This sequence encodes CASSMGASYNSPLHF.

The chain combines TRBV6-1 with TRBJ2-7, with 8 bases fitting TRBD1. V gave up 3 bases and J gave up 2 bases; unmatched junction bases: 0. This CDR3 region has 13 residues. The germline CDR1 and CDR2 sequences are MNHNS and SASEGT. CDR3 coding DNA: TGTGCCAGCAGTGACAGGGGGCCCTACGAGCAGTACTTC. Residues: CASSDRGPYEQYF.